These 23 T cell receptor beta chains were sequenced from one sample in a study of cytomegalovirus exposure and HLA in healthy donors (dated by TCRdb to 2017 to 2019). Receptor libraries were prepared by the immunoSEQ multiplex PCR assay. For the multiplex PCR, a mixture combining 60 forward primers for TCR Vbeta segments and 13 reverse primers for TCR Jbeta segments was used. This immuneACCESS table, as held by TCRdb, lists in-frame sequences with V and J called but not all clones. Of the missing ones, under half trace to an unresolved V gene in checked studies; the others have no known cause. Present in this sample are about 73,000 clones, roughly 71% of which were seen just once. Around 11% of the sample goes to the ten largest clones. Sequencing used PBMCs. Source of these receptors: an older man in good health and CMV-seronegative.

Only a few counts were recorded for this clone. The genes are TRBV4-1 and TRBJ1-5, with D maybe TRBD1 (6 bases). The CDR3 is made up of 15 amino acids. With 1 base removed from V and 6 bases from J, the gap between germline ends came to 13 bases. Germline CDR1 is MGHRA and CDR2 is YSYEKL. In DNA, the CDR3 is TGCGCCAGCAGCCAAGTGGCGGGGGGCCTTCAGCCCCAGCATTTT. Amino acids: CASSQVAGGLQPQHF.

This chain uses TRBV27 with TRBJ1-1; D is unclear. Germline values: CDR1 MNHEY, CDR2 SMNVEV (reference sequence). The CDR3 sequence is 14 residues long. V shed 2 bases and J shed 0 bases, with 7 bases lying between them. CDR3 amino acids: CASSLGGLNTEAFF. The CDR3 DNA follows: TGTGCCAGCAGTTTAGGAGGCTTGAACACTGAAGCTTTCTTT.

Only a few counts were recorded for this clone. CDR3 sequence (DNA): TGTGCCAGCAGTGAACGTATCAGAGGCAATTCACCCCTCCACTTT. Translated: CASSERIRGNSPLHF. This chain uses TRBV2 with TRBJ1-6, with unresolved D. V lost 2 bases, J lost 7 bases, and 12 bases lay in between. The CDR3 loop spans 15 amino acids. From germline, CDR1 is SNHLY and CDR2 FYNNEI. Using reference TRBV2 and TRBJ1-6 for the parts outside the CDR3, the full variable domain is EPEVTQTPSHQVTQMGQEVILRCVPISNHLYFYWYRQILGQKVEFLVSFYNNEISEKSEIFDDQFSVERPDGSNFTLKIRSTKLEDSAMYFCASSERIRGNSPLHFGNGTRLTVT.

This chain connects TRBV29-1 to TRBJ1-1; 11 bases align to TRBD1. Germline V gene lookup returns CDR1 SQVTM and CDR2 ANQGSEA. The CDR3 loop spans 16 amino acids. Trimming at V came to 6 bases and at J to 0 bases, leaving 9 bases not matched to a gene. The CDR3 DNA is TGCAGCGTCGGAGGACAGGGGGCCGTGATGAACACTGAAGCTTTCTTT. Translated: CSVGGQGAVMNTEAFF.

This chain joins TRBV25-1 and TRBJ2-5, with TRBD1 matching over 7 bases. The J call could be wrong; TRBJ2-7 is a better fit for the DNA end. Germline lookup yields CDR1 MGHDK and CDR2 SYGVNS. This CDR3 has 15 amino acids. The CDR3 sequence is CASSEYGRGSYEQYF. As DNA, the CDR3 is TGTGCCAGCAGTGAATATGGCAGGGGGTCCTACGAGCAGTACTTC.

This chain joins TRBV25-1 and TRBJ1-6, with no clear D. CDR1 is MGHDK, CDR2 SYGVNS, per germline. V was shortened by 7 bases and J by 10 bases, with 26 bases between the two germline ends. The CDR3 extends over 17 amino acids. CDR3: CASTPAASGRSSSPLHF. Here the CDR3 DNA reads TGTGCCAGCACCCCGGCGGCCTCCGGCCGTAGTAGCTCACCCCTCCACTTT.

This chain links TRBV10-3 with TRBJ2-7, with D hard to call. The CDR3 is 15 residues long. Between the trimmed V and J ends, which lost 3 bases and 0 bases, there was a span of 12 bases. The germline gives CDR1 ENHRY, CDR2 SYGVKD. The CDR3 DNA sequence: TGTGCCATCAGTGATGGCGGTCCGAGCTCCTACGAGCAGTACTTC. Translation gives CAISDGGPSSYEQYF.

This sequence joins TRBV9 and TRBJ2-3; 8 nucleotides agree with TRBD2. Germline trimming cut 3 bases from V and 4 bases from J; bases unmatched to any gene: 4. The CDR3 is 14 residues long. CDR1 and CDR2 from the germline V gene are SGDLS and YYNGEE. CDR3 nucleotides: TGTGCCAGCAGCGCGGGACTAGGGGCAGATACGCAGTATTTT. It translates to CASSAGLGADTQYF.

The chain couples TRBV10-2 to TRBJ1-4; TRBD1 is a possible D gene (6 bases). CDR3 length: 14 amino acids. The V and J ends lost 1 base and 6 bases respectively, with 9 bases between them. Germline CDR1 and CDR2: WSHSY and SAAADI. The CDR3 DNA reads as TGCGCCAGCAGTGAGTTAGGGGGGGATGAAAAACTGTTTTTT. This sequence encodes CASSELGGDEKLFF.

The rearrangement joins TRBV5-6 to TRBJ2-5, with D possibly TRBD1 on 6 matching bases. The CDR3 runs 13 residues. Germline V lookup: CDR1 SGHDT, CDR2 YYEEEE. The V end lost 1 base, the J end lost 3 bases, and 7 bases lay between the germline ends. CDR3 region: CASSLWTEETQYF. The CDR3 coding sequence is TGTGCCAGCAGCTTGTGGACAGAAGAGACCCAGTACTTC.

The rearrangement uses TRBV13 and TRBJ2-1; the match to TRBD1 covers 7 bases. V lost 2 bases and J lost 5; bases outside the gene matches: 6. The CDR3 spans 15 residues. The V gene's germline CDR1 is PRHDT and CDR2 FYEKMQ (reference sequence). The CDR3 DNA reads TGTGCCAGCAGCTTATGGTCAGGGGGAAACAATGAGCAGTTCTTC. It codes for CASSLWSGGNNEQFF. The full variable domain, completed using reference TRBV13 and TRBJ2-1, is AAGVIQSPRHLIKEKRETATLKCYPIPRHDTVYWYQQGPGQDPQFLISFYEKMQSDKGSIPDRFSAQQFSDYHSELNMSSLELGDSALYFCASSLWSGGNNEQFFGPGTRLTVL.

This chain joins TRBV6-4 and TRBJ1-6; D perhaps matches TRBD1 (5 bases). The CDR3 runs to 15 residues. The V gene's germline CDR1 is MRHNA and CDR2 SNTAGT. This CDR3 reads CALSAGRGSGSPLHF. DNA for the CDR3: TGTGCTCTCTCGGCAGGGAGGGGATCGGGATCACCCCTCCACTTT.

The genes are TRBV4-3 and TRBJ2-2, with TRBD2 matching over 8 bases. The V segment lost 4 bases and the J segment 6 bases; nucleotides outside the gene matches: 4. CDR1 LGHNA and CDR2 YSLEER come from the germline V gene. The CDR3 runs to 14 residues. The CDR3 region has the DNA TGCGCCAGCAGCCCCGGGGGGGGTCCCGGGGAGCTGTTTTTT. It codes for CASSPGGGPGELFF.

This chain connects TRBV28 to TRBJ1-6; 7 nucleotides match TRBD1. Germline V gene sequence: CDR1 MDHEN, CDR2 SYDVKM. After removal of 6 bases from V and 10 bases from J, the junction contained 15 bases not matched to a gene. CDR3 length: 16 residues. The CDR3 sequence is CASRSGQDPNQSPLHF. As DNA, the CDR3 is TGTGCCAGCAGATCCGGACAGGACCCGAATCAATCACCCCTCCACTTT.

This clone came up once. CDR3 DNA: TGTGCCAGCTCACTAAACCAGGGGGCGGTCGGCTACACCTTC. Translated, it gives CASSLNQGAVGYTF. V is TRBV18 and J is TRBJ1-2; TRBD1 matches 8 bases. Germline values: CDR1 KGHSH, CDR2 LQKENI. V gave up 4 bases and J gave up 8 bases; unmatched junction bases: 9. The length of the CDR3 is 14 residues. The full variable domain, its missing parts supplied by reference TRBV18 and TRBJ1-2, is NAGVMQNPRHLVRRRGQEARLRCSPMKGHSHVYWYRQLPEEGLKFMVYLQKENIIDESGMPKERFSAEFPKEGPSILRIQQVVRGDSAAYFCASSLNQGAVGYTFGSGTRLTVV.

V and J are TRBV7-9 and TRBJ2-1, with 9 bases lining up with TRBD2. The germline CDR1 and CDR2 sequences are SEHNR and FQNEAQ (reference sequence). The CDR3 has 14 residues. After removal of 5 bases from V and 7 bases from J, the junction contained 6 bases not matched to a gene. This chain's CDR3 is CASSPLAGLNEQFF. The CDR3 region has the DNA TGTGCCAGCAGCCCCCTAGCGGGGCTGAATGAGCAGTTCTTC.

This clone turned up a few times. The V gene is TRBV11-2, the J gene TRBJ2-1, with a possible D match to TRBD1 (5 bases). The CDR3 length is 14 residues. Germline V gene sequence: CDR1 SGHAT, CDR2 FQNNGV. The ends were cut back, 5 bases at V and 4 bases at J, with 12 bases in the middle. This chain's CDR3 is CASSPRQIYNEQFF. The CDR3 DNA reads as TGTGCCAGCAGCCCCAGACAGATATACAATGAGCAGTTCTTC.

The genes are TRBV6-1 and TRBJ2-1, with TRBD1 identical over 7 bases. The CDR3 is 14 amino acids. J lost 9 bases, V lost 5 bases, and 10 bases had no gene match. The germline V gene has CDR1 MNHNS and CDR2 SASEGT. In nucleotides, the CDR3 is TGTGCCAGCAGTTCTACAGGGGCTGGCGGTGAGCAGTTCTTC. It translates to CASSSTGAGGEQFF.

CDR3 residues: CASSATGQGASEQYF. The CDR3 DNA sequence: TGTGCCAGCAGCGCTACGGGACAGGGGGCTAGCGAGCAGTACTTC. The chain is built from TRBV9 and TRBJ2-5; TRBD1 matches at 12 bases. The J call may be incorrect, as the DNA end agrees better with TRBJ2-7. This CDR3 region has 15 residues. Per the germline V gene, CDR1 is SGDLS and CDR2 is YYNGEE.

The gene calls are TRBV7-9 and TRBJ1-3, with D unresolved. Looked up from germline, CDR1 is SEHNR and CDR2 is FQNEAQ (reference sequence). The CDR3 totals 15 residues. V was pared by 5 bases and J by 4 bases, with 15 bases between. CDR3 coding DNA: TGTGCCAGCAGCACACAATGGCGGTCCGGAAACACCATATATTTT. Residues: CASSTQWRSGNTIYF.

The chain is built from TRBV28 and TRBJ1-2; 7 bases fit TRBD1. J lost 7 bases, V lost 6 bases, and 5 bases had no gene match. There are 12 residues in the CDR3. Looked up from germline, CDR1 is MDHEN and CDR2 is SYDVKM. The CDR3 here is CASSGTVGGYTF. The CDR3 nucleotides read TGTGCCAGCAGCGGGACAGTCGGTGGCTACACCTTC.

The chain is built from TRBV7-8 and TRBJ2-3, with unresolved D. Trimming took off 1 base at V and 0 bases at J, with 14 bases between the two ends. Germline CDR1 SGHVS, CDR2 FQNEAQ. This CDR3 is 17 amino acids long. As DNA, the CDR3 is TGTGCCAGCAGCTTAGGAGAAAGAAGTTCTAGCACAGATACGCAGTATTTT. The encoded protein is CASSLGERSSSTDTQYF.

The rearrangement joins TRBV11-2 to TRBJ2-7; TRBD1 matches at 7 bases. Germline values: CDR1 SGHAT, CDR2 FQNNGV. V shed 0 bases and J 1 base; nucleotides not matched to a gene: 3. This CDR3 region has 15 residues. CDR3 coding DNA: TGTGCCAGCAGCTTAGAAGGCAGGGGGTCCTACGAGCAGTACTTC. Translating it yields CASSLEGRGSYEQYF.